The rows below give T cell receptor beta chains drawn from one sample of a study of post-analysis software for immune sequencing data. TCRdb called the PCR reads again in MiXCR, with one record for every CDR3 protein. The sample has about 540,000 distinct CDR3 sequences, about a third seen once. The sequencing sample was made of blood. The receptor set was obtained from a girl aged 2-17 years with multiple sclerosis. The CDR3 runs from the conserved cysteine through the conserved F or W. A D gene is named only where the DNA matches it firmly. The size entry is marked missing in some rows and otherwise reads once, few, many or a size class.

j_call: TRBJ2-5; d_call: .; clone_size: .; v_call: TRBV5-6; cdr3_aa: CASSFNQETQYF; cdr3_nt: TGTGCCAGCAGCTTTAACCAAGAGACCCAGTACTTC
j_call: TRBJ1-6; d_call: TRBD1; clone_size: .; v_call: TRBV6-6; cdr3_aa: CASSQTGTGSPLHF; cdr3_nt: TGTGCCAGCAGCCAGACAGGGACGGGTTCACCCCTCCACTTT
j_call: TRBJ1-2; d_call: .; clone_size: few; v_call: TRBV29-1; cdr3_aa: CSVNRAGYGYTF; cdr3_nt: TGCAGCGTCAACAGGGCGGGGTACGGCTACACCTTC
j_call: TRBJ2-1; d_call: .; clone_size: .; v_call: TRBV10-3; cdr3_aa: CAISEGQGGWNEQFF; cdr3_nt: TGTGCCATCAGTGAGGGGCAGGGAGGATGGAATGAGCAGTTCTTC
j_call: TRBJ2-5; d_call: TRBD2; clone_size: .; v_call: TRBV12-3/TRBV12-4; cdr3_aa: CASSPTGLAGGQETQYF; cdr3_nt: TGTGCCAGCAGTCCGACGGGACTAGCGGGGGGCCAAGAGACCCAGTACTTC
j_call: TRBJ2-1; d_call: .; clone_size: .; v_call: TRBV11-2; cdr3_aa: CASSLQGFNEQFF; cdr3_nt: TGTGCCAGCAGCCTTCAGGGATTCAATGAGCAGTTCTTC
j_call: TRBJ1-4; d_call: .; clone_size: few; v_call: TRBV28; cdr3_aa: CASSLRGRNEKLFF; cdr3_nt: TGTGCCAGCAGTTTAAGGGGACGTAATGAAAAACTGTTTTTT
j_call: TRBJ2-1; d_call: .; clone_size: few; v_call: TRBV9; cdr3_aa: CASSGGPRNEQFF; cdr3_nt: TGTGCCAGCAGCGGCGGACCCCGCAATGAGCAGTTCTTC
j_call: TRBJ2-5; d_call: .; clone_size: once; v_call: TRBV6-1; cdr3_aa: CASSEAMGETQYF; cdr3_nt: TGTGCCAGCAGTGAAGCTATGGGAGAGACCCAGTACTTC
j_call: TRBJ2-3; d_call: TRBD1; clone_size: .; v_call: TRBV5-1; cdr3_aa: CASSRSGDRGRTDTQYF; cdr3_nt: TGCGCCAGCAGCCGGTCTGGGGACAGGGGACGCACAGATACGCAGTATTTT
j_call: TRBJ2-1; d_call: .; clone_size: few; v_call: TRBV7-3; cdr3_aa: CASSLTAAAGREQFF; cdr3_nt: TGTGCCAGCAGCTTAACAGCGGCGGCCGGGAGAGAGCAGTTCTTC
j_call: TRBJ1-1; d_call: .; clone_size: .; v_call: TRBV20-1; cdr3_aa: CSAPDPRNTEAFF; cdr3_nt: TGCAGTGCCCCGGACCCCCGGAACACTGAAGCTTTCTTT
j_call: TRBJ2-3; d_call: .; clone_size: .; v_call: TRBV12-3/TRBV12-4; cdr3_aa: CASSFPVRDTQYF; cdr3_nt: TGTGCCAGCAGTTTCCCCGTGCGGGATACGCAGTATTTT
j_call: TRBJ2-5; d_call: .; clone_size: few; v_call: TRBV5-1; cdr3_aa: CASSLDRVWETQYF; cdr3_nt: TGCGCCAGCAGCTTGGATAGGGTGTGGGAGACCCAGTACTTC
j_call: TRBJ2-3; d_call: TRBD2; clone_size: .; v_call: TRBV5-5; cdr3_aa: CASSLVAGGPTDTQYF; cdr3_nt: TGTGCCAGCAGCTTGGTCGCGGGGGGCCCCACAGATACGCAGTATTTT
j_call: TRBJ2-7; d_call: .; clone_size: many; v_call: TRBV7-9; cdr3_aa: CASSFTGGEQYF; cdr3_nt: TGTGCCAGCAGCTTTACAGGAGGCGAGCAGTACTTC